This T cell receptor beta chain was sequenced in a study of human CD8 memory T cell subsets (dated by TCRdb to about 2020). Describing the broader study: To assess how stem-like (TSTEM), progenitor exhausted-like (TPEX) and effector memory CD8+ T cell subsets are clonally related, the TCRbeta repertoires of these three subsets were compared. TCRbeta repertoires were obtained from TSTEM, TPEX and effector memory subsets contributed by each of five to seven donors. What the study reported, not specific to this receptor: Both stem-like subsets shared clonotypes with effector memory cells, but TSTEM and TPEX repertoires overlapped minimally, suggesting distinct antigen spectra. Based on Chao1 estimates, TSTEM subsets appeared to have greater repertoire diversity than TPEX subsets, which may reflect a broader range of specificities. TSTEM and TPEX subsets showed similarly high normalized Shannon-Wiener diversity, whereas effector memory subsets were comparatively less diverse. Only TCRbeta chains were sequenced, and repertoire comparisons rested on five to seven donors tested with paired t-tests and Bonferroni correction.

A Human TCR Profiling Kit was used to prepare UMI-labeled 5' RACE TCRbeta libraries. Every TCRbeta library was prepared in parallel with an identical number of PCR cycles. The original methods were these. Each TCRbeta library contained between about 3,000 and 18,000 functional CDR3beta clonotypes. UMI extraction and consensus assembly used MIGEC 1.2.9, requiring at least three reads per UMI. MiXCR 3.0.3 was used to extract in-frame CDR3beta repertoires. Each sample was downsampled to 42,000 randomly selected UMIs before diversity metrics were computed in VDJtools 1.2.1. For the top 3,000 clones of each sample pair, the repertoire overlap metrics D, R and F2 were calculated in VDJtools. Each CDR3 protein sequence appears as one entry after TCRdb reprocessed the reads, and no DNA is included. TCRdb's processing, not the authors' own work, is the source of the V and J calls. The table kept for this sample lists roughly 5,400 distinct CDR3 sequences. Of the sample, over 15% falls within the top ten clones.

Peripheral blood mononuclear cells were isolated from healthy donor buffy coats by density gradient separation. In the study, total CD8+ T cells were enriched by negative magnetic separation with EasySep or MojoSort CD8+ T cell isolation kits. For each subset, total RNA was extracted using an RNeasy Mini Kit from duplicate vials of some 140,000 sorted CD8+ T cells. The PBMCs were used either fresh or after being cryopreserved in fetal bovine serum with about 10% DMSO. Fluorescence-activated cell sorting on a FACSAria III was used to sort the CD8+ T cell subsets to purity. Regarding this clonotype: Its specific antigen is unknown.

The germline V gene provides CDR1 SGHVS and CDR2 FQNEAQ. The CDR3 runs 18 residues from the cysteine to the phenylalanine. A DNA sequence was not provided. Sequencing was carried out using CD8+ T cells from PBMCs. This chain joins TRBV7-8 to TRBJ1-6. This receptor was identified in a human donor in good health. The CDR3 protein sequence reads: CASSNSLQQSSYNSPLHF.